This T cell receptor (beta chain) was retrieved from a study of blood T cell repertoires in COVID-19. For the study at large: Whether acute or convalescent, the COVID-19 samples came from the United States, Italy and Spain.

The data were produced by immunoSEQ multiplex PCR, yet TCRdb's version contains in-frame clones alone and is incomplete. The sample has some 350,000 clones; about 87% are singletons. The CDR3 has 14 residues. Looked up from germline, CDR1 is SGHNT and CDR2 is YYREEE (reference sequence). Trimming took 3 bases from V and 5 from J, leaving 14 bases between them. The TCR sequence derives from a woman aged 45-59 years with COVID-19, enrolled during active disease. The chain links TRBV5-4 to TRBJ2-5; D is uncertain. The sample was peripheral blood. This chain's CDR3 is CASSYAQRRETQYF. CDR3 nucleotides: TGTGCCAGCAGCTACGCGCAGCGACGGGAGACCCAGTACTTC.